This TCR beta chain derives from a study of PD-L1 blockade in urothelial cancer. Study-level background: About 90% of the roughly 30 patients were men with bladder-origin urothelial cancer. A median of roughly 130,000 T cells was found in the blood samples.

Trimming shortened V by 2 bases and J by 3 bases, and 27 bases separated the two germline ends. The CDR3 has 20 residues. Germline lookup yields CDR1 MGHRA and CDR2 YSYEKL. Here immunoSEQ multiplex PCR was the method, and the copy in TCRdb shows in-frame clones only, minus some. The data show tens of thousands of clones, more than 70% seen once. This clone has only a few counts. A total of 1 to 8 samples per patient were collected pretreatment and on-treatment. The chain combines TRBV4-1 with TRBJ2-3; D ambiguous. The specimen was PBMCs, collected around atezolizumab (anti-PD-L1) treatment. This clonotype originated in a middle-aged man with urothelial cancer. The CDR3 nucleotides are TGCGCCAGCAGCCAACAGTGGTTGGGTGGGCACAGCACAAAAACAGATACGCAGTATTTT. This gives the protein CASSQQWLGGHSTKTDTQYF.